This T cell receptor (beta chain) originates from a study of T cell responses to AZD1222 COVID-19 vaccine. Measured with immunoSEQ multiplex PCR; TCRdb has only the in-frame clones, and not every one. The sample includes about 88,000 clones, around 92% of them seen just once. General study points: Donor demographics were predominantly white British with a female majority; clonal diversity may be underestimated. None of the repertoires were sampled until the peak T cell response had passed.

The CDR3 is 15 amino acids. Germline V CDR1 and CDR2: SNHLY, FYNNEI. With 5 bases removed from V and 5 bases from J, the gap between germline ends came to 15 bases. Comments on this clone: As yet, its antigen is unknown.

The rearrangement joins TRBV2 to TRBJ2-2; possibly TRBD1 for D (6 bases). The sample in question was peripheral blood, obtained on day 0 of AZD1222 vaccination. The sequence derives from an adult in good health. CDR3 sequence: CASSFAAQGTGELFF. Here the CDR3 DNA reads TGTGCCAGCAGTTTCGCGGCCCAGGGGACCGGGGAGCTGTTTTTT.